The sequence of this T cell receptor (beta chain) was determined in a study of metastatic and nonmetastatic thyroid tumors. Across the whole study: For malignant and benign thyroid patients, tumor or nodule tissue and blood were the sources whose repertoires were compared.

Patients had received no treatment of any kind before thyroid surgery. Trimming cost V 5 bases and J 4 bases; bases outside gene matches: 10. CDR3 length equals 15 residues. Germline values: CDR1 SNHLY, CDR2 FYNNEI. TCRdb ran MiXCR on the PCR reads. The sample shows about 33,000 clones, about a sixth of them seen only once. This clone was picked up many times. Sequencing was carried out using blood. V is TRBV2 and J is TRBJ2-7; TRBD2 agrees at 8 bases. The receptor's source is a female donor with papillary thyroid cancer or a benign thyroid nodule (not recorded which). Some clones in this sample may be carry-over from other donors' samples. The CDR3 spells CASSSPGLDRYEQYF. In DNA, the CDR3 is TGTGCCAGCAGTTCGCCGGGACTAGATAGGTACGAGCAGTACTTC.